The 10 T cell receptor beta chains listed next were all sequenced from one sample in a study of CD8+CD57+ T cells in acquired aplastic anemia. The use of genomic DNA as template underpinned the TCR beta VDJ and CDR3 profiling. TCRdb re-derived calls from the reads in MiXCR, one entry per CDR3 protein. The profile shows 74,000 or so distinct CDR3 sequences, approximately 51% of them singletons. The source material was sorted CD4+, CD8+, or CD8+CD57+ T cells (not recorded which) from PBMCs. The source of these receptors is a human donor in good health, serving as a control.

This clonotype was observed many times. This rearrangement joins TRBV7-3 to TRBJ2-1; D remains ambiguous. The CDR3 totals 15 residues. Between the trimmed V and J ends, which lost 2 bases and 2 bases, there was a span of 10 bases. The germline V gene has CDR1 SGHTA and CDR2 FQGTGA. The CDR3 loop reads CASSLSRYPYNEQFF. The CDR3 nucleotides read TGTGCCAGCAGCTTATCCCGTTATCCCTACAATGAGCAGTTCTTC.

This rearrangement joins TRBV15 to TRBJ2-1; the match to TRBD2 covers 14 bases. Germline CDR1 reads LNHNV; CDR2 reads YYDKDF (reference sequence). The CDR3 runs 14 residues. With V trimmed by 3 bases and J by 15 bases, 7 bases remained unmatched. CDR3 nucleotides: TGTGCCACCAGCAGCGGACTAGCGGGAGGAGTTCGGTTCTTC. Protein sequence: CATSSGLAGGVRFF.

The chain recombines TRBV20-1 with TRBJ2-5, with 10 bases identical to TRBD2. J was trimmed by 4 bases and V by 0 bases; bases with no gene match: 5. Germline V gene data show CDR1 as DFQATT and CDR2 as SNEGSKA (reference sequence). This CDR3 comprises 15 residues. The CDR3 here is CSAREPAGGVETQYF. The CDR3 nucleotides are TGCAGTGCTAGAGAACCAGCGGGGGGGGTAGAGACCCAGTACTTC.

This clonotype was seen many times. J is TRBJ1-1 and V is TRBV6-1, with D possibly TRBD1 on 5 matching bases. Germline V gene lookup returns CDR1 MNHNS and CDR2 SASEGT. The V end was cut by 5 bases, the J end by 0 bases, with 10 bases between. The CDR3 runs 14 residues. Here the CDR3 DNA reads TGTGCCAGCAGTAACCAGGGAATGAACACTGAAGCTTTCTTT. Its protein product is CASSNQGMNTEAFF.

V is TRBV9 and J is TRBJ2-3; D is unresolved. This CDR3 is 14 amino acids long. Trimming shortened V by 0 bases and J by 6 bases, and 11 bases separated the two germline ends. From germline, CDR1 is SGDLS and CDR2 YYNGEE. The CDR3 region is CASSVVGAHDTQYF. The CDR3 DNA follows: TGTGCCAGCAGCGTAGTCGGAGCCCACGATACGCAGTATTTT.

Points on this clonotype: One base away lies a much larger clone, so this may be a sequencing read error. The chain combines TRBV9 with TRBJ1-2, with a possible D match to TRBD1 (5 bases). Germline values: CDR1 SGDLS, CDR2 YYNGEE. The CDR3 loop spans 12 amino acids. CDR3 sequence: CASSPAGLGYAF. CDR3 sequence (DNA): TGTGCCAGCAGTCCAGCGGGGCTTGGCTACGCCTTC.

This chain connects TRBV24-1 to TRBJ1-6, with D uncertain. Germline V gene lookup returns CDR1 KGHDR and CDR2 SFDVKD. V was pared by 6 bases and J by 7 bases, with 9 bases between. This CDR3 region has 13 residues. The CDR3 sequence: CATSLGANSPLHF. The CDR3 DNA reads TGTGCCACCAGTTTGGGTGCCAATTCACCCCTCCACTTT.

The rearrangement joins TRBV7-2 to TRBJ2-7; 9 bases match TRBD1. Germline V gives CDR1 SGHTA, CDR2 FQGNSA. The CDR3 consists of 12 residues. After removal of 6 bases from V and 10 bases from J, the junction contained 7 bases not matched to a gene. CDR3 sequence (DNA): TGTGCCAGCAGAAAGGACAGGGGCCCACAGTACTTC. Protein: CASRKDRGPQYF.

V gene TRBV15 combines with J gene TRBJ2-7, with 8 bases identical to TRBD2. Germline loops: CDR1 LNHNV, CDR2 YYDKDF (reference sequence). After removal of 6 bases from V and 2 bases from J, the junction contained 6 bases not matched to a gene. The CDR3 is 14 residues long. For the CDR3, the DNA is TGTGCCACCAGTTCGACTAGCGCCACCTACGAGCAGTACTTC. Residues: CATSSTSATYEQYF.

This clonotype came up many times. This chain links TRBV27 with TRBJ2-2; 10 nucleotides agree with TRBD2. Trimming at V came to 5 bases and at J to 5 bases, leaving 5 bases not matched to a gene. The CDR3 contains 15 residues. Germline V gene lookup returns CDR1 MNHEY and CDR2 SMNVEV (reference sequence). The CDR3 sequence: CASSPALAGTGELFF. The CDR3 DNA reads TGTGCCAGCAGTCCGGCACTAGCGGGAACCGGGGAGCTGTTTTTT.